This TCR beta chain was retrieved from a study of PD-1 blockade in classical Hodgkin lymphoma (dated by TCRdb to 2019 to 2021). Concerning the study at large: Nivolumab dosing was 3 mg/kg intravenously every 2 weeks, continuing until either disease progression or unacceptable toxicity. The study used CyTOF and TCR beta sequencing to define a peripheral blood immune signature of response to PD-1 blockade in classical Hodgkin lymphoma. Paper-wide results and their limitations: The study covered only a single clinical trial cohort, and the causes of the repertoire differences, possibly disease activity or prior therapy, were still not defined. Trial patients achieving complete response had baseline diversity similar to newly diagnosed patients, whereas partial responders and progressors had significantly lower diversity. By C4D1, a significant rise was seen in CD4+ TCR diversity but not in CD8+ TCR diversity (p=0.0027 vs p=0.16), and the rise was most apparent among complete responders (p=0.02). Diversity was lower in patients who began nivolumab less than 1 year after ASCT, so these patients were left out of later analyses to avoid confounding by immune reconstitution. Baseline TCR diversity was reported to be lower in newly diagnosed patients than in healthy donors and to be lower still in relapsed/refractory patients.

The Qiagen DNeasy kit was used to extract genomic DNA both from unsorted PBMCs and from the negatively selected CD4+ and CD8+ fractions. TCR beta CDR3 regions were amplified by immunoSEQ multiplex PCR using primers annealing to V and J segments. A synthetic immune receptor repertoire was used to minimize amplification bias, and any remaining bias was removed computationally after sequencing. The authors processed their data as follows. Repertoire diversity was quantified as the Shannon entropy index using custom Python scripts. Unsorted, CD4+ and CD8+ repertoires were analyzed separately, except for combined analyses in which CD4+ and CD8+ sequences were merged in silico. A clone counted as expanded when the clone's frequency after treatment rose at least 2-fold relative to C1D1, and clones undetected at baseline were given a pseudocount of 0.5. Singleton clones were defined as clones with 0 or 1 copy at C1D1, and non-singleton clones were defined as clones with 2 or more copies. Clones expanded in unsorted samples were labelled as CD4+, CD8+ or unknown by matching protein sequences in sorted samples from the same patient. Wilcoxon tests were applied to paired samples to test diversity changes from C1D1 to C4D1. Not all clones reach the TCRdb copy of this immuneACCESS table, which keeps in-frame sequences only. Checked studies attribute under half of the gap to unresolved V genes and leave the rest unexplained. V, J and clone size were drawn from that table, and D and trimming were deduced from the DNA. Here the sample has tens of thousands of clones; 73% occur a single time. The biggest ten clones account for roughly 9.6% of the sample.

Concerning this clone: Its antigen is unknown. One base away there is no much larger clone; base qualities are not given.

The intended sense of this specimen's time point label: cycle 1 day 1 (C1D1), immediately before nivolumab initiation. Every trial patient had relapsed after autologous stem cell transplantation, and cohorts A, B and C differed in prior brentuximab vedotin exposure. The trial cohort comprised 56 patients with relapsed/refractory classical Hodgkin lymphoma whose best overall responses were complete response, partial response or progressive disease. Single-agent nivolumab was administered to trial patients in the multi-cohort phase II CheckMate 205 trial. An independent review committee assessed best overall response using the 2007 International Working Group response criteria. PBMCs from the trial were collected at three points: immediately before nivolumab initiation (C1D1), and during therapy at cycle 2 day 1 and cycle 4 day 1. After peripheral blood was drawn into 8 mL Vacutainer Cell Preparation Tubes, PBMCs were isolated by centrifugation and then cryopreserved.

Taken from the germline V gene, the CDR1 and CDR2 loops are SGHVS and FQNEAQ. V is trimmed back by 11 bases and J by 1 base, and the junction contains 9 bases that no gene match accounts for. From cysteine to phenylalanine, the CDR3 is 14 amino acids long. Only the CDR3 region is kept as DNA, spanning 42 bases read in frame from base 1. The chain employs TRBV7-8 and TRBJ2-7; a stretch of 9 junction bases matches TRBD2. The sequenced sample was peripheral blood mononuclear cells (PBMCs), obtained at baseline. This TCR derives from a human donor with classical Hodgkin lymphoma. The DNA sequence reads TGTGCCGCGGGAGTAGCGGGAGAGTCCTACGAGCAGTACTTC. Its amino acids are CAAGVAGESYEQYF. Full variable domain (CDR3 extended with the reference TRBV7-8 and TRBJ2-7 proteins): GAGVSQSPRYKVAKRGQDVALRCDPISGHVSLFWYQQALGQGPEFLTYFQNEAQLDKSGLPSDRFFAERPEGSVSTLKIQRTQQEDSAVYLCAAGVAGESYEQYFGPGTRLTVT.